The entry below gives a single TCR beta chain sequence along with its context. Its specificity is not known. The treatment denotes: approximately 11-day PBMC culture with coronavirus spike peptide pools or control peptides (ViraFEST assay). CD4+ T cells were isolated by negative selection after approximately eleven days of culture. This sample is drawn from a study of vaccination and CD4 T cells after COVID-19. As for the study in general: Cells received overlapping spike peptides from SARS-CoV-2, HCoV-NL63, HCoV-OC43 and HCoV-229E as stimulation. Study-level findings and limits: Although the median of SARS-CoV-2-reactive clonotypes rose from roughly 21 to 40, the change was not significant.

Oncomine TCR Beta short-read sequencing was applied to DNA from cultured CD4+ T cells. Investigators obtained genomic DNA by extraction from cultured CD4+ T cells. A single record per CDR3 protein comes from TCRdb applying MiXCR to the PCR reads. The profile shows more than 15,000 distinct CDR3 sequences, roughly 56% of them singletons. The length of the CDR3 is 15 residues. CDR1 is DFQATT, CDR2 SNEGSKA, per germline (reference sequence). Deletions cut 4 bases from V and 5 bases from J, with 17 bases between. The rearrangement joins TRBV20-1 to TRBJ2-2; possible D gene TRBD2, 6 bases. The TCR was taken from a human donor who had recovered from COVID-19. Source material: CD4+ T cells from blood, cultured in vitro. The CDR3 loop is CSAKVPGDSTGELFF. In DNA, the CDR3 is TGCAGTGCTAAAGTTCCGGGAGATTCTACCGGGGAGCTGTTTTTT.